This T cell receptor beta chain comes out of a study of T cells in Graves' hyperthyroidism and ophthalmopathy (dated by TCRdb to between 2017 and 2020). Broadly, across the study: Peripheral blood samples were taken at initial diagnosis, before any treatment was given. In addition, the study compared T-cell repertoires in thyroid tissue and in blood from over 5 Graves' hyperthyroidism patients. TCR V-J signatures able to tell the groups apart were searched for in a discovery cohort of about a hundred patients, of whom fewer than 45 had Graves' ophthalmopathy and some 60 had stable Graves' hyperthyroidism. Whether ophthalmopathy could be predicted prospectively was tested in an independent validation cohort made up of fewer than 20 hyperthyroidism patients plus 17 patients who later progressed to ophthalmopathy. The paper describes TCR Vbeta CDR3 sequencing of 135 peripheral blood samples, made up of some 40 ophthalmopathy patients, some 76 hyperthyroidism patients and about 17 progressor patients. After sampling, hyperthyroidism patients received methimazole starting at 30 mg daily, and ophthalmopathy patients received high-dose intravenous methylprednisolone. The 90 to 100 discovery patients were randomly split 7:3 into training and test sets. What the work shows at the level of the full study, not this receptor alone: Most expanded thyroid clonotypes (frequency above 0.001) were also found in blood, which suggests that blood repertoires may mirror thyroid immune responses. A model built on a 13 V-J signature distinguished ophthalmopathy from stable hyperthyroidism, reaching over 85% sensitivity and about 81% specificity in cross-validation and 80%/75% in testing. In validation, the model predicted progression to ophthalmopathy with approximately 71% sensitivity and 72% to 85% specificity, a median of about 6 months before onset. Sample size was not statistically predetermined, and investigators were not blinded to group allocation.

Reading from cysteine to phenylalanine, the CDR3 counts 19 amino acids. Just the 57-base CDR3 DNA is kept, in frame starting at base 1. Trimming takes 1 base off V and 2 bases off J; junction bases not matched to a gene: 10. Per the germline V gene (reference sequence), DFQATT is the CDR1 and SNEGSKA is the CDR2. A few counts support this clonotype. What this receptor recognizes is not known. Nothing much larger sits one base from this clone, and base qualities are not available. A patient counted as having stable Graves' hyperthyroidism if no progression to ophthalmopathy occurred over 18 months of follow-up. The hyperthyroidism patients were between 18 and 65 years old and newly diagnosed, with a disease duration of less than 2 months. Any patient with an uncontrolled infection, another autoimmune disease, pregnancy or lactation was excluded. Diagnoses relied on clinical symptoms, serum thyroxine and TRAb, thyroid ultrasound and orbital computed tomography. Ficoll-Paque density gradient centrifugation was used to isolate PBMCs from around 10 ml of fresh peripheral blood. Total RNA was extracted using Trizol reagent, and RNA quality was assessed on an Agilent 2100 Bioanalyzer.

The TCR beta CDR3 regions were amplified from RNA transcripts. The TCR CDR3 was subjected to a first round of RT-PCR using the HTBI primer set and the Qiagen OneStep RT-PCR kit. A second multiplex PCR round built the libraries, followed by size selection and purification. Paired-end sequencing of the libraries was performed with 100 bp reads on an Illumina HiSeq2000. On the study's bioinformatics: SOAPnuke was used to process the raw data, throwing out any read that contained adapters or uncalled bases, had a mean Phred below 15, or lacked an exact constant-primer or identifier match. COPE v1.2.5 was used to merge high-quality paired reads, and clonotypes were defined as unique nucleotide sequences. Clonotypes were aligned to IMGT TRBV, TRBD and TRBJ reference segments using MiTCR v1.1. Analysis was restricted to V-J combinations with a frequency above 0.0001, which covered 99.2% of repertoires. The TCS score was defined as the ratio of F50 (clonal expansion) to E x V (chaos), calculated using BLOSUM62-based TCRdist between CDR3 peptides within each V-J. Welch's t-statistics and random forest reduced fewer than 550 V-J features to roughly 13, which were used in a naive Bayes classifier (R e1071). The public reads were run again by TCRdb, first through fastp at Q25 and then through MiXCR, and only productive beta chains were kept. Under each unique CDR3 protein, matching rows form one entry showing the most common genes and DNA. In this record, the V and J calls reflect TCRdb's handling and not the investigators' own analysis. The sample table shows about 400,000 distinct CDR3 sequences, and around 16% are seen once. Roughly 13% of the sample lies in the top ten.

The sequence links TRBV20-1 to TRBJ2-1; 14 of the junction bases match TRBD2. The sequencing sample was made of blood. This clonotype was sampled from a woman aged 18-29 years with Graves' hyperthyroidism. For the CDR3, the sequence is CSARAPGTSGSRTYNEQFF. The nucleotide sequence reads TGCAGTGCTAGAGCACCCGGGACTAGCGGGAGTAGAACCTACAATGAGCAGTTCTTC.